The sequence of this TCR beta chain was determined in a study of T cell changes during pregnancy in multiple sclerosis. The CDR3 contains 14 residues. Germline CDR1 is MDHEN and CDR2 is SYDVKM. V lost 8 bases and J lost 3; bases outside the gene matches: 7. Repertoires were generated with immunoSEQ multiplex PCR, while TCRdb's copy carries only in-frame clones and drops some. The sample has tens of thousands of clones, 80% to 95% seen once; the top ten hold less than 2%. This specimen was peripheral blood, taken in the second trimester of pregnancy. The chain couples TRBV28 to TRBJ1-5, with TRBD1 matching 7 bases. The receptor was derived from a female donor with multiple sclerosis, enrolled in a pregnancy study. The CDR3 nucleotides are TGTGCCAGCCGCCTGACAGGGCTCAATCAGCCCCAGCATTTT. Residues: CASRLTGLNQPQHF.